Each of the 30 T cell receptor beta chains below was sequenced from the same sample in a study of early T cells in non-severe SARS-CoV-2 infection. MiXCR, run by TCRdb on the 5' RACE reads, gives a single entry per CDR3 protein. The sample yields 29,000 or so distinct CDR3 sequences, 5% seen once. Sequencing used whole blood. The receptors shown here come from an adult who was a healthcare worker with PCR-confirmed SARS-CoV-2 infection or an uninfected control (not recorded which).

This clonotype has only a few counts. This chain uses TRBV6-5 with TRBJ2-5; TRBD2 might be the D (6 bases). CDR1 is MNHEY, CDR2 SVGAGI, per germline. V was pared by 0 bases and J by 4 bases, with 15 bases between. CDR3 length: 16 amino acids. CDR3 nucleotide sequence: TGTGCCAGCAGTTACTCCCCGGGAGCTGTTCGAGAGACCCAGTACTTC. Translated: CASSYSPGAVRETQYF.

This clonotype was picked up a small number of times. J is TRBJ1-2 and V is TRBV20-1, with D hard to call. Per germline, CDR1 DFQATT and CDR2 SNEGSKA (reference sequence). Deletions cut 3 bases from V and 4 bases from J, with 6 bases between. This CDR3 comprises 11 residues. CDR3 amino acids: CSARQLYGYTF. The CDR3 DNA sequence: TGCAGTGCTAGGCAACTCTATGGCTACACCTTC.

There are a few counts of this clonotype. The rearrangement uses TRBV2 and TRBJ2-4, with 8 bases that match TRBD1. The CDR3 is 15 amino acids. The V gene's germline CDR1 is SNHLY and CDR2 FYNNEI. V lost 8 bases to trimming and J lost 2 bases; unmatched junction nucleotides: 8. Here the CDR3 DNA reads TGTGCCAGCGCTGACCAGGGGGCTACCAAAAACATTCAGTACTTC. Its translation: CASADQGATKNIQYF. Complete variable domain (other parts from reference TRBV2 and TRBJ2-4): EPEVTQTPSHQVTQMGQEVILRCVPISNHLYFYWYRQILGQKVEFLVSFYNNEISEKSEIFDDQFSVERPDGSNFTLKIRSTKLEDSAMYFCASADQGATKNIQYFGAGTRLSVL.

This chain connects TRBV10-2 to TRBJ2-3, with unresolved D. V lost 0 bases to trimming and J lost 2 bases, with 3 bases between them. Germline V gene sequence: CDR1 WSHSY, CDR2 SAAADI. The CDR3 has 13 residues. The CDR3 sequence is CASSESVTDTQYF. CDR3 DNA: TGCGCCAGCAGTGAGTCGGTCACAGATACGCAGTATTTT.

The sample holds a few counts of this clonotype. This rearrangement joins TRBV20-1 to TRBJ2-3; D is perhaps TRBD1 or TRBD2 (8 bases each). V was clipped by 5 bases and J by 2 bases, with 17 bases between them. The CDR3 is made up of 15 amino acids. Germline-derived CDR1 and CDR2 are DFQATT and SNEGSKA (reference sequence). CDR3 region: CSAVAGQVFTDTQYF. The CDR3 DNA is TGCAGTGCTGTAGCGGGACAGGTTTTCACAGATACGCAGTATTTT.

CDR3 protein: CASSLEDRNSGNTIYF. The CDR3, as DNA: TGTGCCAGCAGCCTAGAGGACAGAAACTCTGGAAACACCATATATTTT. V is TRBV4-2 and J is TRBJ1-3; D is possibly TRBD1 (6 bases). V dropped 4 bases and J dropped 0 bases, with 13 bases sitting between them. This CDR3 contains 16 residues. Germline V gene lookup returns CDR1 LGHNA and CDR2 YNFKEQ.

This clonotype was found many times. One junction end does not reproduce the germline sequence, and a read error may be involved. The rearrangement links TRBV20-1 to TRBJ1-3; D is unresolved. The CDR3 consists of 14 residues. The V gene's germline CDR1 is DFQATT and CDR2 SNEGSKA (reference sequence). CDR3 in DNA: TGCAGTGCTAGGGTAGCTGACTCTGAAAACACCATATATTTT. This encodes CSARVADSENTIYF.

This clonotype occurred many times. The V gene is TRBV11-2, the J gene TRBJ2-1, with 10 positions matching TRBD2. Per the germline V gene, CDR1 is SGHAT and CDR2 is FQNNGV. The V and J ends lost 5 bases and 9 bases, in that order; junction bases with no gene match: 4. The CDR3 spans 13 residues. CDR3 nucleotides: TGTGCCAGCAGCGGGACTAGCGTTTTTGAGCAGTTCTTC. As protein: CASSGTSVFEQFF.

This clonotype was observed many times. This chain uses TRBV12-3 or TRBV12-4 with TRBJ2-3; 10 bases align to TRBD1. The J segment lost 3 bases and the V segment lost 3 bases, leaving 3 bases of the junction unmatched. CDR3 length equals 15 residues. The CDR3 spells CASSFWGQGTDTQYF. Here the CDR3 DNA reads TGTGCCAGCAGTTTTTGGGGACAGGGGACAGATACGCAGTATTTT.

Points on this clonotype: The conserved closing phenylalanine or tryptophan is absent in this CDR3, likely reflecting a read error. The CDR3 spells CASSLDGQGMNSPLHL. CDR3 DNA: TGCGCCAGCAGCTTGGATGGACAGGGGATGAATTCACCCCTCCACCTT. The rearrangement links TRBV5-1 to TRBJ1-6, with 9 bases that match TRBD1. The CDR3 length is 16 residues. J was trimmed by 7 bases and V by 0 bases; bases with no gene match: 5. Germline V gene sequence: CDR1 SGHRS, CDR2 YFSETQ.

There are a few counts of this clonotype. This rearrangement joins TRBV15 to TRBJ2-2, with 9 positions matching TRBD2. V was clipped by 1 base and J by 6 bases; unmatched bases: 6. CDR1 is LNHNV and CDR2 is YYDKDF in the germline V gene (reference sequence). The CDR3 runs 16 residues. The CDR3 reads CATSRVPSGVSGELFF. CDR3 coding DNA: TGTGCCACCAGCAGAGTACCTAGCGGGGTTTCCGGGGAGCTGTTTTTT.

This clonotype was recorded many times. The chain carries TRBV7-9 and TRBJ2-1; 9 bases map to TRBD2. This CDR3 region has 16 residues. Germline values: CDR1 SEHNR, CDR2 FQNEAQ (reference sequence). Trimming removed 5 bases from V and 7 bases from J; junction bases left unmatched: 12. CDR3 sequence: CASSPRGRGRANEQFF. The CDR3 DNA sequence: TGTGCCAGCAGCCCCCGGGGGCGCGGGAGGGCGAATGAGCAGTTCTTC.

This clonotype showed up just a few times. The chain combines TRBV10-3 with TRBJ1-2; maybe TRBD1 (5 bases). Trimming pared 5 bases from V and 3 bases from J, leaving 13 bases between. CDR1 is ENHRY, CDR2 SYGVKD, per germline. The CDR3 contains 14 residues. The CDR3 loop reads CAISPPGTDYGYTF. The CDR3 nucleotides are TGTGCCATCAGTCCCCCGGGGACGGACTATGGCTACACCTTC.

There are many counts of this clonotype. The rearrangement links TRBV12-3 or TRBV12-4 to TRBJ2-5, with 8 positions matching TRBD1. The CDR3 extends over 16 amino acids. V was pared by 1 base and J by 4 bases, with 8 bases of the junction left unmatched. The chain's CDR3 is CASSLGAGGAGETQYF. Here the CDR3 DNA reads TGTGCCAGCAGTTTAGGGGCAGGGGGCGCAGGAGAGACCCAGTACTTC.

CDR3 in DNA: TGCAGTGCTAGCAGACAGACGAACACTGAAGCTTTCTTT. Amino acids: CSASRQTNTEAFF. The chain is built from TRBV20-1 and TRBJ1-1, with D possibly matching TRBD1 (5 bases). Trimming stripped 3 bases from V and 1 base from J, with 9 bases between. The CDR3 length is 13 residues. CDR1 DFQATT and CDR2 SNEGSKA come from the germline V gene (reference sequence).

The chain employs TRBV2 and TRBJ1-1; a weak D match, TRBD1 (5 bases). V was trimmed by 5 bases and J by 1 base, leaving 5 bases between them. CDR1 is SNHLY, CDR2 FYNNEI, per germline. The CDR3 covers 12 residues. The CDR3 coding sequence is TGTGCCAGCAGTACAGGGAACACTGAAGCTTTCTTT. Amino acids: CASSTGNTEAFF.

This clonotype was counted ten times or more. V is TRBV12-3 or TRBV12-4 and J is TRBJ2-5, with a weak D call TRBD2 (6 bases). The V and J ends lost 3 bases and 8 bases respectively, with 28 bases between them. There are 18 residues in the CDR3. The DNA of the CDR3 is TGTGCCAGCAGTTTTGCTGTCGGAGGGAGGACCTATGGAGGCACCCAGTACTTC. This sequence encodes CASSFAVGGRTYGGTQYF.

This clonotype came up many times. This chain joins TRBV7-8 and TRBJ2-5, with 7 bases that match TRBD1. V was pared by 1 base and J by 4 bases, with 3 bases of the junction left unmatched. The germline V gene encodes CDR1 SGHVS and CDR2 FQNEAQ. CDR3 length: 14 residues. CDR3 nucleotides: TGTGCCAGCAGCTTAGACAGGGGATTAGAGACCCAGTACTTC. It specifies CASSLDRGLETQYF.

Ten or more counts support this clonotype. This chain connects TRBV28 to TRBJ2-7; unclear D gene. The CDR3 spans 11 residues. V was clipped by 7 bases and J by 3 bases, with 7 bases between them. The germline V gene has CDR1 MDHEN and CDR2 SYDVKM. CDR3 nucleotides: TGTGCCAGCACCCTTAACTACGAGCAGTACTTC. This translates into CASTLNYEQYF.

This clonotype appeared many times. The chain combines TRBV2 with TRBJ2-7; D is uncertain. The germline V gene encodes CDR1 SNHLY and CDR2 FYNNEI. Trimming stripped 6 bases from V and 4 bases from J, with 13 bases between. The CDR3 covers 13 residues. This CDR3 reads CASSPSIVYEQYF. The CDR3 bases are TGTGCCAGCAGCCCCTCCATAGTTTACGAGCAGTACTTC.

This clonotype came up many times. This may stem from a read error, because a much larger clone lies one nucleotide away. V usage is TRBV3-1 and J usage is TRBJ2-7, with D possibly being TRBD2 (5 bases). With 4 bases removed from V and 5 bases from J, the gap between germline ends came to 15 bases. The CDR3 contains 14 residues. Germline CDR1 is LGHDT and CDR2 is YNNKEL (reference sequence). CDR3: CASSPRRFFDEQYF. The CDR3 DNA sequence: TGTGCCAGCAGCCCCCGGAGGTTTTTCGACGAGCAGTACTTC.

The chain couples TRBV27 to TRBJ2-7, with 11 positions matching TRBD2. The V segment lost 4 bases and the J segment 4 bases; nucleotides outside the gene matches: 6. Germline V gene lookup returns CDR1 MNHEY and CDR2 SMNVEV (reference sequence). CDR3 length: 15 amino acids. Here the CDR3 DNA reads TGTGCCAGCAGTTCTTTACTAGCGGGAGTGTACGAGCAGTACTTC. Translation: CASSSLLAGVYEQYF.

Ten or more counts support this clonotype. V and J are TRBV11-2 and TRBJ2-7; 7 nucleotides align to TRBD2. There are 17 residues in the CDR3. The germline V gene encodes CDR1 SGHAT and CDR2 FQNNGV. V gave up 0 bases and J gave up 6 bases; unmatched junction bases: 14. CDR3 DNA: TGTGCCAGCAGCTTAGATCGGCTAGCGGTAAATTGGCGCGAGCAGTACTTC. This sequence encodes CASSLDRLAVNWREQYF.

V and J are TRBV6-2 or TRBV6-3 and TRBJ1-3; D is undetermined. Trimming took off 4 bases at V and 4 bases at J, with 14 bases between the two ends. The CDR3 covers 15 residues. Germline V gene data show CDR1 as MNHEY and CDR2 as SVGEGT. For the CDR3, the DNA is TGTGCCAGCAGTTCCGCCCTTTGGTCCGGAAACACCATATATTTT. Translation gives CASSSALWSGNTIYF.

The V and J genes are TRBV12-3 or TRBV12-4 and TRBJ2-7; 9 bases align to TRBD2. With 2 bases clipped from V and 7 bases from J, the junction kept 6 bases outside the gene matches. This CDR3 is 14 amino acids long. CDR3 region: CASSLYSGSEEQYF. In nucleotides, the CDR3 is TGTGCCAGCAGTTTATATAGCGGGAGTGAAGAGCAGTACTTC.

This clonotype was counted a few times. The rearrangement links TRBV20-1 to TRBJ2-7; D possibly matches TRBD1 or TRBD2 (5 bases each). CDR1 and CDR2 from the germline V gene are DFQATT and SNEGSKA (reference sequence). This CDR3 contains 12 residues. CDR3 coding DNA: TGCTCGATGGGGGAAGGCTCCTACGAGCAGTACTTC. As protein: CSMGEGSYEQYF.

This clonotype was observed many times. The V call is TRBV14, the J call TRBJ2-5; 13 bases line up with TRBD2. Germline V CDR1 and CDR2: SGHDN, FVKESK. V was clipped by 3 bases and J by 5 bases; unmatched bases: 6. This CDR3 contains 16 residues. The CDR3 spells CASSQERTSGSETQYF. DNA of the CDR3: TGTGCCAGCAGCCAGGAAAGGACTAGCGGGAGCGAGACCCAGTACTTC.

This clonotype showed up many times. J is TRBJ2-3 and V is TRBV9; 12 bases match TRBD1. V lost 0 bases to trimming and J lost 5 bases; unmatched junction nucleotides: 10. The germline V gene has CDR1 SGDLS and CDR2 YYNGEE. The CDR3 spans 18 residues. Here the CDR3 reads CASSVAEGGQGAGDTQYF. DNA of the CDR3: TGTGCCAGCAGCGTAGCTGAAGGGGGACAGGGGGCTGGAGATACGCAGTATTTT.

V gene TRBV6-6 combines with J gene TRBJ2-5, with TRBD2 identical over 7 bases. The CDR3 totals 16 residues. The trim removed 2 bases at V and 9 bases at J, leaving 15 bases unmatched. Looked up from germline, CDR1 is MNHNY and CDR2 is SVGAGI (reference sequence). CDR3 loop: CASSYLPGGFPPPQYF. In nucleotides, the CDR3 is TGTGCCAGCAGTTACCTTCCGGGAGGTTTCCCCCCTCCCCAGTACTTC.

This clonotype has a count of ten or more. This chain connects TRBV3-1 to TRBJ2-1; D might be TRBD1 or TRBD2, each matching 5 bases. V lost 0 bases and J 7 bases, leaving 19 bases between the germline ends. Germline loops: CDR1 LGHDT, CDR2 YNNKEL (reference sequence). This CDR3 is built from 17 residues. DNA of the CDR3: TGTGCCAGCAGCCAAGATTCTTGGGGGAGAAGTGCGAATGAGCAGTTCTTC. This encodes CASSQDSWGRSANEQFF.